The subject of this entry is one T cell receptor (beta chain). The CDR3 is 15 residues long. The V end lost 5 bases, the J end lost 0 bases, and 13 bases lay between the germline ends. The germline gives CDR1 LNHDA, CDR2 SQIVND (reference sequence). This record belongs to a study of T cells in Graves' hyperthyroidism and ophthalmopathy. Ophthalmopathy patients showed a Clinical Activity Score of at least 3, NOSPECS grade of at least 4 and duration under 3 months. It was RNA transcripts that yielded the amplified TCR beta CDR3 regions. Carried out on the TCR CDR3, a first-round RT-PCR used the HTBI primer set. TCRdb used MiXCR to reprocess the multiplex PCR reads, holding one entry per CDR3 protein. Among hundreds of thousands of distinct CDR3 sequences, roughly 15% were seen once, and the ten largest hold around 17%.

The receptor was isolated from a woman in her late teens or twenties with Graves' ophthalmopathy. Sequenced input: blood. The chain joins TRBV19 to TRBJ1-1, with D hard to call. The CDR3 coding sequence is TGTGCCAGTAGTGCGGCCGGTCTCATGAACACTGAAGCTTTCTTT. It encodes CASSAAGLMNTEAFF.